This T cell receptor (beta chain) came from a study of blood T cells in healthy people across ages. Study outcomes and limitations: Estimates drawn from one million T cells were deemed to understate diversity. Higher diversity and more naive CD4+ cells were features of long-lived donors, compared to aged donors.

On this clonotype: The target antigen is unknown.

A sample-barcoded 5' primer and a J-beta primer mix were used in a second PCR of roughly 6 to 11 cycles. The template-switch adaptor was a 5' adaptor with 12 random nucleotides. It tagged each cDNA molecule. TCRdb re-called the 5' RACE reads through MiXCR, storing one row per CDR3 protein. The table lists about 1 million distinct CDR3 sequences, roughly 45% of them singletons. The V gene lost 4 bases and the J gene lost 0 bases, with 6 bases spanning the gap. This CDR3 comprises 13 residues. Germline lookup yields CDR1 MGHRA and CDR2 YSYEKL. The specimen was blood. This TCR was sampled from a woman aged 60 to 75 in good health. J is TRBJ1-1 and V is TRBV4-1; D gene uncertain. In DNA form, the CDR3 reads TGCGCCAGCAGCCGAGAGGTGAACACTGAAGCTTTCTTT. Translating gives CASSREVNTEAFF.